These 8 T cell receptor beta chains share one sample of origin, sequenced in a study of blood T cell repertoires in COVID-19. TCRdb keeps only in-frame clones here, not all; method: immunoSEQ multiplex PCR. The sample has hundreds of thousands of clones, 85% to 90% seen once; the top ten hold around 1%. The sequenced material came from PBMCs or T cells enriched from blood (not recorded which). The receptors originated from a man younger than 35 who had recovered from COVID-19.

This clone was counted between two and nine times. The J gene is TRBJ1-3, the V gene TRBV2; D gene unclear. Trimming pared 6 bases from V and 0 bases from J, leaving 15 bases between. The length of the CDR3 is 16 residues. Germline-derived CDR1 and CDR2 are SNHLY and FYNNEI. CDR3 protein: CASRGRARISGNTIYF. The CDR3 DNA follows: TGTGCCAGCAGGGGCCGCGCCCGCATCTCTGGAAACACCATATATTTT. Full variable domain (rest looked up from reference TRBV2 and TRBJ1-3): EPEVTQTPSHQVTQMGQEVILRCVPISNHLYFYWYRQILGQKVEFLVSFYNNEISEKSEIFDDQFSVERPDGSNFTLKIRSTKLEDSAMYFCASRGRARISGNTIYFGEGSWLTVV.

This chain joins TRBV6-5 and TRBJ1-1, with 9 bases identical to TRBD1. Germline V gene lookup returns CDR1 MNHEY and CDR2 SVGAGI. This CDR3 region has 15 residues. The V segment lost 5 bases and the J segment 0 bases; nucleotides outside the gene matches: 4. The CDR3 sequence is CASSRTGAMNTEAFF. The CDR3 nucleotides are TGTGCCAGCAGTAGGACAGGGGCAATGAACACTGAAGCTTTCTTT.

The chain combines TRBV29-1 with TRBJ2-7; no firm D call. Germline CDR1 reads SQVTM; CDR2 reads ANQGSEA. Deletions cut 5 bases from V and 0 bases from J, with 8 bases between. CDR3 length: 12 residues. The CDR3 DNA reads TGCAGCGTTCAGGCTAACTCCTACGAGCAGTACTTC. This sequence encodes CSVQANSYEQYF.

This rearrangement joins TRBV29-1 to TRBJ2-7; TRBD1 matches 8 bases. The CDR3 loop spans 12 amino acids. From germline, CDR1 is SQVTM and CDR2 ANQGSEA. With V trimmed by 6 bases and J by 3 bases, 4 bases remained unmatched. The CDR3 DNA sequence: TGCAGCGTGGGACAGGAGGGCTACGAGCAGTACTTC. It encodes CSVGQEGYEQYF.

The table lists this clone with a few counts. The chain is built from TRBV13 and TRBJ2-3; 7 bases match TRBD2. This CDR3 has 19 residues. V shed 5 bases, J shed 2 bases, and the junction held 19 bases outside the gene matches. In germline, CDR1 is PRHDT, CDR2 FYEKMQ (reference sequence). In DNA, the CDR3 is TGTGCCAGCAGCACCACCGGGATAGCGGGTACCGAGGCCACAGATACGCAGTATTTT. Its translation: CASSTTGIAGTEATDTQYF.

The chain is built from TRBV19 and TRBJ2-1; the match to TRBD2 covers 9 bases. Germline trimming cut 4 bases from V and 3 bases from J; bases unmatched to any gene: 7. The CDR3 loop spans 16 amino acids. The V gene's germline CDR1 is LNHDA and CDR2 SQIVND (reference sequence). Here the CDR3 DNA reads TGTGCCAGTAGTACGGGACTAGCCACCGACTACAATGAGCAGTTCTTC. This translates into CASSTGLATDYNEQFF.

J is TRBJ2-2 and V is TRBV2; 8 nucleotides align to TRBD1. This CDR3 comprises 15 residues. V lost 4 bases and J lost 5; bases outside the gene matches: 6. CDR1 is SNHLY, CDR2 FYNNEI, per germline. In nucleotides, the CDR3 is TGTGCCAGCAGTGGGACAGGGCTAAGGACCGGGGAGCTGTTTTTT. Its protein is CASSGTGLRTGELFF.

The CDR3 loop reads CSVGSRGGSAYNEQFF. DNA of the CDR3: TGCAGCGTCGGAAGCCGTGGGGGGAGCGCCTACAATGAGCAGTTCTTC. The V call is TRBV29-1, the J call TRBJ2-1; TRBD2 is a possible D gene (6 bases). Germline-derived CDR1 and CDR2 are SQVTM and ANQGSEA. This CDR3 spans 16 amino acids. V was cut by 6 bases and J by 2 bases, with 20 bases left in between.